This passage covers 27 T cell receptor beta chains from one sample sequenced in a study of cytomegalovirus exposure and HLA in healthy donors. PCR amplification relied on 60 Vbeta primers (plus 13 Jbeta primers). Profiled with immunoSEQ multiplex PCR; TCRdb holds only in-frame clones, not every one. The data show 72,000 or so clones, around three quarters seen once. Material for sequencing was PBMCs. These receptors all stem from a man between 18 and 35 years old in good health and CMV-seropositive.

The J gene is TRBJ1-1, the V gene TRBV11-2; D is ambiguous. This CDR3 contains 13 residues. The germline V gene has CDR1 SGHAT and CDR2 FQNNGV. Trimming pared 2 bases from V and 1 base from J, leaving 5 bases between. The CDR3 region is CASSLSGNTEAFF. As DNA, the CDR3 is TGTGCCAGCAGCTTATCCGGGAACACTGAAGCTTTCTTT.

The CDR3 region is CASSPEGQAPGSGANVLTF. The CDR3 bases are TGTGCCAGCAGCCCGGAAGGACAGGCCCCGGGCTCTGGGGCCAACGTCCTGACTTTC. V and J are TRBV7-3 and TRBJ2-6; 7 bases map to TRBD1. There are 19 residues in the CDR3. The J segment lost 0 bases and the V segment lost 5 bases, leaving 13 bases of the junction unmatched. CDR1 SGHTA and CDR2 FQGTGA come from the germline V gene.

The V gene is TRBV30, the J gene TRBJ2-3, with 7 nucleotides matching TRBD2. CDR3 length: 13 amino acids. Germline values: CDR1 GTSNPN, CDR2 SVGIG (reference sequence). V lost 7 bases to trimming and J lost 5 bases; unmatched junction nucleotides: 9. Here the CDR3 DNA reads TGTGCCTTTACTAGCGCCGCTAGAGATACGCAGTATTTT. Translation: CAFTSAARDTQYF.

The chain recombines TRBV7-6 with TRBJ2-2; no clear D gene. Trimming removed 5 bases at V and 5 bases at J, with 9 bases between. CDR3 length equals 13 residues. Germline V gene lookup returns CDR1 SGHVS and CDR2 FNYEAQ. The CDR3 sequence: CASSAGQTGELFF. The CDR3 bases are TGTGCCAGCAGCGCAGGTCAGACCGGGGAGCTGTTTTTT.

The V gene is TRBV6-1, the J gene TRBJ1-1, with D possibly matching TRBD1 (6 bases). The CDR3 sequence is 15 residues long. Between the trimmed V and J ends, which lost 4 bases and 4 bases, there was a span of 16 bases. Germline V gene sequence: CDR1 MNHNS, CDR2 SASEGT. The CDR3 loop reads CASSAPAGEGTEAFF. The DNA for the CDR3 is TGTGCCAGCAGTGCCCCGGCAGGGGAGGGCACTGAAGCTTTCTTT.

The table lists this clone with a few counts. The chain employs TRBV7-8 and TRBJ1-1, with 10 bases identical to TRBD1. Germline CDR1 is SGHVS and CDR2 is FQNEAQ. The CDR3 length is 16 residues. Germline trimming cut 1 base from V and 1 base from J; bases unmatched to any gene: 3. The CDR3 sequence is CASSLGGTGENTEAFF. CDR3 nucleotides: TGTGCCAGCAGCTTAGGGGGGACAGGGGAGAACACTGAAGCTTTCTTT.

This rearrangement joins TRBV30 to TRBJ2-1; TRBD2 matches 11 bases. The CDR3 loop spans 15 amino acids. Germline CDR1 reads GTSNPN; CDR2 reads SVGIG (reference sequence). J lost 6 bases, V lost 2 bases, and 6 bases had no gene match. The CDR3 sequence: CAWSLTLAGVNEQFF. For the CDR3, the DNA is TGTGCCTGGAGTTTGACACTAGCGGGAGTCAATGAGCAGTTCTTC.

This chain links TRBV10-3 with TRBJ2-7, with 8 bases fitting TRBD1. V dropped 6 bases and J dropped 0; count of bases not matched to a gene: 7. CDR3 length: 15 residues. Germline CDR1 and CDR2: ENHRY and SYGVKD. This CDR3 is CAISPGQESSYEQYF. CDR3 nucleotides: TGTGCCATCAGCCCGGGACAGGAAAGCTCCTACGAGCAGTACTTC.

This clone has just a few counts. The rearrangement links TRBV19 to TRBJ2-1; TRBD2 aligns across 12 bases. Germline assignment: CDR1 LNHDA and CDR2 SQIVND (reference sequence). The trim removed 4 bases at V and 7 bases at J, leaving 2 bases unmatched. This CDR3 contains 14 residues. The CDR3 reads CASSRGTSGNEQFF. The CDR3, as DNA: TGTGCCAGTAGTAGGGGGACTAGCGGGAATGAGCAGTTCTTC.

This clone was counted a few times. The rearrangement links TRBV18 to TRBJ1-1, with D unresolved. The CDR3 is made up of 15 amino acids. Trimming cost V 0 bases and J 4 bases, with 12 bases left between them. Germline V gives CDR1 KGHSH, CDR2 LQKENI. The DNA for the CDR3 is TGTGCCAGCTCACCACCCCCCTATCGGGGCACTGAAGCTTTCTTT. Encoded protein: CASSPPPYRGTEAFF.

V gene TRBV5-5 combines with J gene TRBJ1-1; D is unclear. The CDR3 loop spans 13 amino acids. Deletions cut 3 bases from V and 0 bases from J, with 6 bases between. Germline values: CDR1 SGHKS, CDR2 YYEKEE (reference sequence). In DNA form, the CDR3 reads TGTGCCAGCAGCTCCACAGTGAACACTGAAGCTTTCTTT. Its translation: CASSSTVNTEAFF.

J is TRBJ1-4 and V is TRBV28; TRBD1 aligns across 8 bases. The CDR3 runs 15 residues. The V gene end was trimmed by 3 bases and the J gene end by 5 bases; junction bases not matched to a gene: 5. Germline assignment: CDR1 MDHEN and CDR2 SYDVKM. The CDR3 here is CASSFAGGGNEKLFF. The CDR3 DNA reads TGTGCCAGCAGTTTCGCAGGGGGCGGGAATGAAAAACTGTTTTTT.

The chain uses TRBV30 and TRBJ1-2; 9 bases line up with TRBD1. The CDR3 spans 14 residues. Per germline, CDR1 GTSNPN and CDR2 SVGIG (reference sequence). Trimming took 2 bases from V and 7 from J; bases not matched to a gene: 8. CDR3 region: CAWSSRDRVGGYTF. The CDR3 DNA sequence: TGTGCCTGGAGTTCCCGGGACAGGGTGGGTGGCTACACCTTC.

V and J are TRBV6-5 and TRBJ2-1; 7 bases align to TRBD2. The CDR3 spans 14 residues. V lost 1 base, J lost 9 bases, and 6 bases stayed unmatched. The germline V gene encodes CDR1 MNHEY and CDR2 SVGAGI. Here the CDR3 reads CASSYFAGVLEQFF. CDR3 coding DNA: TGTGCCAGCAGTTACTTTGCGGGAGTTCTTGAGCAGTTCTTC.

This clone was found a few times. V and J are TRBV4-2 and TRBJ2-5, with D maybe TRBD1 (7 bases). The V end lost 0 bases, the J end lost 2 bases, and 10 bases lay between the germline ends. CDR1 and CDR2 from the germline V gene are LGHNA and YNFKEQ. CDR3 size: 15 residues. The CDR3 DNA follows: TGTGCCAGCAGCCAAGAGCGGGACAGACAAGAGACCCAGTACTTC. Its protein is CASSQERDRQETQYF.

The chain employs TRBV9 and TRBJ1-2; a weak D match, TRBD1 (6 bases). The V end lost 4 bases, the J end lost 2 bases, and 12 bases lay between the germline ends. Germline CDR1 is SGDLS and CDR2 is YYNGEE. CDR3 length equals 14 residues. CDR3 DNA: TGTGCCAGCAGCTTACGGGACACCAACTATGGCTACACCTTC. It encodes CASSLRDTNYGYTF.

This chain connects TRBV18 to TRBJ2-6; tentative D call: TRBD2 (5 bases). CDR1 is KGHSH and CDR2 is LQKENI in the germline V gene. This CDR3 spans 15 amino acids. V was shortened by 3 bases and J by 0 bases, with 6 bases between the two germline ends. The CDR3: CASSPGISGANVLTF. For the CDR3, the DNA is TGTGCCAGCTCACCCGGGATCTCTGGGGCCAACGTCCTGACTTTC.

V and J are TRBV10-3 and TRBJ2-6; D is undetermined. The length of the CDR3 is 14 residues. Germline lookup yields CDR1 ENHRY and CDR2 SYGVKD. The V end lost 5 bases, the J end lost 2 bases, and 7 bases lay between the germline ends. The CDR3 protein is CAISLVTGANVLTF. In DNA form, the CDR3 reads TGTGCCATCAGTCTCGTTACTGGGGCCAACGTCCTGACTTTC.

The genes are TRBV4-2 and TRBJ2-1; 8 bases agree with TRBD2. The CDR3 is made up of 16 amino acids. Germline CDR1 and CDR2: LGHNA and YNFKEQ. V shed 3 bases, J shed 7 bases, and the junction held 11 bases outside the gene matches. CDR3: CASSQSREGPSNEQFF. CDR3 DNA sequence: TGTGCCAGCAGCCAGAGTCGGGAGGGCCCCTCTAATGAGCAGTTCTTC.

The rearrangement uses TRBV6-4 and TRBJ2-3, with a tentative D call TRBD2 (6 bases). CDR1 and CDR2 (germline): MRHNA, SNTAGT. V was cut by 6 bases and J by 8 bases, with 18 bases left in between. The CDR3 has 14 residues. The CDR3 sequence is CASRPGGDRGTQYF. DNA of the CDR3: TGTGCCAGCAGACCGGGCGGGGACCGCGGTACGCAGTATTTT.

In DNA form, the CDR3 reads TGTGCCAGCACCGCCCCGGGACAGGGGGCCCCTGAAGCTTTCTTT. Protein product: CASTAPGQGAPEAFF. The chain couples TRBV6-1 to TRBJ1-1; 12 bases are shared with TRBD1. The CDR3 contains 15 residues. From germline, CDR1 is MNHNS and CDR2 SASEGT. J was trimmed by 6 bases and V by 7 bases; bases with no gene match: 9.

The rearrangement uses TRBV13 and TRBJ2-3; TRBD1 matches at 9 bases. The V segment lost 5 bases and the J segment 6 bases; nucleotides outside the gene matches: 15. CDR3 size: 17 residues. CDR1 is PRHDT and CDR2 is FYEKMQ in the germline V gene (reference sequence). In DNA, the CDR3 is TGTGCCAGCAGCCTCCGGACAGGGGCTTCAGCTGGGGATACGCAGTATTTT. Encoded protein: CASSLRTGASAGDTQYF.

V usage is TRBV6-5 and J usage is TRBJ1-3; the match to TRBD1 covers 9 bases. The V gene's germline CDR1 is MNHEY and CDR2 SVGAGI. Trimming took 4 bases from V and 0 from J; bases not matched to a gene: 1. The CDR3 runs to 15 residues. As DNA, the CDR3 is TGTGCCAGCAGTTGGGGACAGGGCTCTGGAAACACCATATATTTT. It yields the protein CASSWGQGSGNTIYF.

The chain is built from TRBV5-1 and TRBJ2-7, with 8 bases matching TRBD2. CDR3 length: 15 residues. CDR1 is SGHRS, CDR2 YFSETQ, per germline. V gave up 4 bases and J gave up 7 bases; unmatched junction bases: 13. The DNA for the CDR3 is TGCGCCAGCAGCCCCGGACTAGCCGGCGTGGTAGAGCAGTACTTC. Residues: CASSPGLAGVVEQYF.

The rearrangement uses TRBV5-8 and TRBJ2-6, with 9 bases that match TRBD1. The V gene's germline CDR1 is SGHTS and CDR2 YDEGEE. The CDR3 consists of 17 residues. J lost 1 base, V lost 4 bases, and 6 bases had no gene match. The CDR3 is CASSPRDRDSGANVLTF. CDR3 in DNA: TGTGCCAGCAGCCCCCGGGACAGGGATTCTGGGGCCAACGTCCTGACTTTC.

This clone has just one count. The CDR3 DNA follows: TGTGCCAGTCCGCCAGGGAAAAAGGAAAAACTGTTTTTT. This codes for CASPPGKKEKLFF. This sequence joins TRBV19 and TRBJ1-4, with D possibly being TRBD1 (5 bases). This CDR3 has 13 residues. V lost 8 bases, J lost 8 bases, and 15 bases lay in between. Germline V lookup: CDR1 LNHDA, CDR2 SQIVND (reference sequence).

The chain is built from TRBV6-6 and TRBJ1-6, with D unresolved. Per the germline V gene, CDR1 is MNHNY and CDR2 is SVGAGI (reference sequence). The CDR3 consists of 14 residues. Trimming removed 5 bases from V and 4 bases from J, with 9 bases in between. CDR3 coding DNA: TGTGCCAGCAGTCGCCGGTCATATAATTCACCCCTCCACTTT. The encoded protein is CASSRRSYNSPLHF.